This T cell receptor (beta chain) comes out of a study of cytomegalovirus exposure and HLA in healthy donors. General observations from the study: HLA alleles showed associations with 16,951 TCR beta sequences in a later analysis, at a 0.05 false discovery rate. Presence/absence analyses took donor sequencing depth as roughly uniform.

The primer mix had 60 Vbeta and 13 Jbeta primers. Data came from immunoSEQ multiplex PCR; TCRdb stores just in-frame clones and leaves some out. The sample lists about 67,000 clones; around 80% were seen once. Comment on this clone: The target antigen is unknown.

Sequenced input: PBMCs. This receptor was taken from a woman in her thirties in good health and CMV-seronegative.

The CDR3 coding sequence is TGCGCCAGCAGCTTGGTGGCTAGCGGGGGATCCGCCTACAATGAGCAGTTCTTC. This codes for CASSLVASGGSAYNEQFF. The chain recombines TRBV5-1 with TRBJ2-1, with 10 positions matching TRBD2. V dropped 0 bases and J dropped 2; count of bases not matched to a gene: 8. The CDR3 consists of 18 residues. From germline, CDR1 is SGHRS and CDR2 YFSETQ.